This TCR beta chain was sequenced during a study of blood T cell repertoires in COVID-19. For the study at large: PBMCs, B-cell-depleted T cells, or T cells were the source of the cDNA or gDNA that made up the material.

Methods used by the authors: Using reference gene primer amplification, nucleated cell counts were estimated. The assay was immunoSEQ multiplex PCR, and TCRdb's table has in-frame clones only and misses some. The V and J calls and clone size were taken over from that table, and D and trimming were inferred from the DNA. The top ten hold less than 3.5% of the sample, which has about 180,000 clones, approximately 80% seen once. V lost 10 bases and J lost 7; bases outside the gene matches: 9. CDR1 LGHNA and CDR2 YSLEER come from the germline V gene. This CDR3 has 13 amino acids. V and J are TRBV4-3 and TRBJ2-3; 9 nucleotides agree with TRBD2. This clonotype originated in a woman aged 55-75 years with acute or convalescent COVID-19. Sequencing input: peripheral blood. CDR3 in DNA: TGCGCCACTTTTGGCGGGGGGGCCCATACGCAGTATTTT. Amino acid sequence: CATFGGGAHTQYF.